Sequencing of this T cell receptor (beta chain) was carried out in a study of blood T cell repertoires in COVID-19. As for the study in general: Both acute and convalescent COVID-19 samples were obtained from the United States, Italy and Spain. In each case, the material was cDNA or gDNA derived from T cells, B-cell-depleted T cells, or PBMCs.

V lost 10 bases and J lost 2; bases outside the gene matches: 4. Per germline, CDR1 SGHVS and CDR2 FQNEAQ. The length of the CDR3 is 12 residues. Authors' data handling: Cell counts per sample came from amplifying reference gene primers. TCRdb keeps only in-frame clones here, not all; method: immunoSEQ multiplex PCR. The V and J calls and clone size were taken over from that table, and D and trimming were inferred from the DNA. The repertoire consists of under 200,000 clones, with more than 60% occurring once and the leading ten covering roughly 8.3%. The chain couples TRBV7-8 to TRBJ2-5, with 7 nucleotides matching TRBD1. The source is a man aged 55 to 70 with acute or convalescent COVID-19. Sequenced material: peripheral blood. CDR3 DNA sequence: TGTGCCACCGGACAGGTACAAGAGACCCAGTACTTC. Encoded protein: CATGQVQETQYF.